This TCR beta chain originates from a study of shared clonotypes between healthy human individuals (dated by TCRdb to the early 2020s). Describing the broader study: Two women and a few men aged 18 to 49 years were included in the cohort. For each donor, CD4 naive and CD4 memory were each run on three plates, CD8 naive on two plates, and CD8 memory on one plate. To estimate repertoire size and how much clonotype sharing occurs between individuals, the study deeply sequenced the blood TCR repertoires of roughly 5 healthy adults. Different laboratories and diverse techniques were used to prepare libraries and sequence TCR repertoires, to increase sequencing depth and limit assay-specific biases. Between about 0.9 and 9 billion PBMCs per donor were obtained by leukapheresis.

Concerning this clone itself: What antigen it recognizes has not been identified. No per-base quality is available; no much larger clone lies one base away.

The donors were healthy, HIV-negative adults with no recently reported acute infections or vaccinations. All donors were Caucasian adults living in Nashville, Tennessee, USA. CD4+ T cells were enriched by magnetic negative selection; naive cells were then positively selected on CD45RA, and the negative fraction formed the memory subset. Blood was collected by leukapheresis, and PBMCs were isolated by Ficoll-Histopaque density gradient centrifugation and then cryopreserved in liquid nitrogen vapor phase. Analytical flow cytometry was used to check the purity and quantity of each magnetically sorted T cell population. Genomic DNA was isolated from each sorted fraction and quantified by UV absorbance on a Nanodrop 2000c. CDR1 is given as ENHRY and CDR2 as SYGVKD, both from the germline V gene. From the cysteine through the phenylalanine, the CDR3 covers 13 amino acids. The CDR3 DNA has 39 bases and is translated from base 1. V sheds 6 bases and J sheds 0 bases, leaving 9 bases between their ends.

TCR CDR3 regions were amplified from genomic DNA by multiplex PCR using the deep immunoSEQ assay. Extracted genomic DNA from each cell subset was spread evenly across all wells of several immunoSEQ 96-well plates, with each plate serving as a replicate. For sorted subsets, around 0.2 ug genomic DNA, equal to about 30,000 T cell genomes, was loaded into each replicate PCR. The purified libraries were quantified using a Qubit 3.0 fluorometer, sized with a Bioanalyzer 2100, and then quantified again using the KAPA Library Quantification kit. Every immunoSEQ 96-well plate was sequenced on a dedicated single-read 150-cycle Illumina NextSeq 550 flow cell. In the original analysis: Because only junctional sequences without quality scores were contained in the immunoSEQ output, filtering matching that applied to full-length reads could not be performed. To assign V/J genes and CDR3, sequences were annotated against IMGT germline references using PyIR, a Python wrapper for IgBLAST v1.9. Any read was removed if the V/J assignment was weak (E-value above 1e-6), the CDR3 was missing, or the read contained stop codons, out-of-frame junctions, or ambiguous translated residues. V3J clonotypes were defined by identical inferred V gene, J gene, and CDR3 amino acid sequence. Percentage overlap between repertoires was calculated by dividing the number of shared unique clonotypes by the size of the smaller repertoire. Repertoire richness was assessed with RTK rarefaction, the Chao1 estimator, and Recon v2.1 estimates of unobserved clonotypes. Generation probabilities were computed with OLGA for all TCRbeta clonotypes obtained by the gDNA method from several donors. In TCRdb, the immuneACCESS table is reduced to in-frame sequences with V and J assigned. These tables do not hold every clone; where another copy was compared, an unresolved V gene accounts for under half, and the others remain unexplained. That table gives V, J and clone size, and the DNA gave D and trimming. In all, the sample holds under 2,500,000 clones, and roughly 95% of those were seen once. The leading ten clones occupy around 0.13% of the sample.

Paper-wide results and their limitations: Rarefaction of sorted-subset datasets indicated incomplete sequencing despite the large sequencing depth. Compared with non-shared clonotypes, clonotypes shared by all four sorted-subset donors had higher generation probabilities. Sharing across several donors was observed for approximately 4.6% of naive CD4, 3% to 3.5% of naive CD8, over 2% of memory CD4, and about 0.39% of memory CD8 clonotypes. Because the study included a small number of donors, the genetic and exposure-history diversity represented was limited. Based on pairwise subsampling, the degree of clonotype sharing among donors was expected to be affected by sequencing depth. Estimated clonotype richness was generally larger for naive than for memory subsets. Only blood was sampled, and tissue TCR repertoires likely differ from those in blood.

The sequence came from a man aged 18 to 29 in good health. Input material: naive CD4+ T cells sorted from blood. This specimen's cell subset or site label, per the study, means: CD45RA+ positively selected. The receptor chain draws on TRBV10-3 and TRBJ2-7; a tentative D match to TRBD2 spans 6 bases. The CDR3 protein is CAISIADSYEQYF. At the DNA level, the sequence is TGTGCCATCAGCATAGCGGACTCCTACGAGCAGTACTTC.